This entry lists 2 T cell receptor beta chains sequenced from one sample in a study of Tregs in tolerant kidney transplant recipients (dated by TCRdb to the late 2010s). The meaning of the sample's time point label: blood sample drawn before combined kidney and bone marrow transplant. Library preparation used the immunoSEQ multiplex PCR assay. The table comes from immuneACCESS by way of TCRdb, which keeps in-frame sequences with V and J called. Part of the clones is missing from these tables; in studies checked, under half for an unresolved V gene and the rest for unknown reasons. The table for this sample shows about 48,000 clones. The top ten clones comprise around 0.91% of the sample. Sequenced material: CD4+ T cells from blood, taken before the transplant. Receptor source: a human donor who received a combined kidney and bone marrow transplant.

Notes on this clone: The read is 3 residues too short to cover the CDR3 end, so that end is filled in from the germline J gene. The V and J genes are TRBV7-9 and TRBJ2-2, with D perhaps being TRBD1 or TRBD2 (6 bases each). The germline gives CDR1 SEHNR, CDR2 FQNEAQ (reference sequence). There are 15 residues in the CDR3. V lost 3 bases and J 1 base, leaving 9 bases between the germline ends. CDR3 protein: CASSLRDKNTGELFF. The covered CDR3 bases are TGTGCCAGCAGCTTGCGGGACAAGAACACCGGGGAG.

In the case of this clone: The read ends 3 residues before the CDR3 terminus; that terminus is restored from the germline J gene. The chain combines TRBV13 with TRBJ1-3; weak D call: TRBD1 (6 bases). V lost 0 bases and J lost 2, with 14 bases in between. Germline V gene data show CDR1 as PRHDT and CDR2 as FYEKMQ (reference sequence). The length of the CDR3 is 17 residues. This CDR3 is CASSLGGQWAPGNTIYF. CDR3 bases read: TGTGCCAGCAGCTTAGGTGGACAGTGGGCTCCTGGAAACACC. Filled out from reference TRBV13 and TRBJ1-3, the complete variable domain reads AAGVIQSPRHLIKEKRETATLKCYPIPRHDTVYWYQQGPGQDPQFLISFYEKMQSDKGSIPDRFSAQQFSDYHSELNMSSLELGDSALYFCASSLGGQWAPGNTIYFGEGSWLTVV.